This TCR beta chain was identified in a study of T cell changes during pregnancy in multiple sclerosis. This table comes from immunoSEQ multiplex PCR, and its TCRdb copy is limited to in-frame clones, with some not included. The data contain 37,000 or so clones, around 89% of them singletons. The V segment lost 3 bases and the J segment 6 bases; nucleotides outside the gene matches: 5. CDR3 size: 15 residues. Germline V lookup: CDR1 SGHTA, CDR2 FQGNSA. This receptor was identified in a female donor with multiple sclerosis, enrolled in a pregnancy study. V usage is TRBV7-2 and J usage is TRBJ1-4; TRBD1 agrees at 9 bases. The sample in question was CD4+ T cells from peripheral blood mononuclear cells, obtained in the first trimester of pregnancy. The chain's CDR3 is CASSFNRGLDEKLFF. The CDR3 DNA sequence: TGTGCCAGCAGCTTCAACAGGGGGCTGGATGAAAAACTGTTTTTT.